The 20 T cell receptor beta chains presented below share a single source sample, sequenced in a study of cytomegalovirus exposure and HLA in healthy donors. TCRdb's table, derived via immunoSEQ multiplex PCR, lists solely in-frame clones and lacks some. This table holds approximately 190,000 clones, roughly 82% found once. Sequences were obtained from PBMCs. These receptors were taken from a man aged 18-30 years in good health and CMV-seropositive.

The rearrangement uses TRBV30 and TRBJ1-1; TRBD1 might be the D (5 bases). Germline CDR1 GTSNPN, CDR2 SVGIG (reference sequence). Trimming shortened V by 1 base and J by 1 base, and 16 bases separated the two germline ends. The length of the CDR3 is 16 residues. The CDR3 reads CAWSAGTFAGNTEAFF. The CDR3 region has the DNA TGTGCCTGGAGTGCAGGGACTTTTGCCGGGAACACTGAAGCTTTCTTT.

V is TRBV5-8 and J is TRBJ1-5, with TRBD1 matching over 11 bases. CDR1 is SGHTS, CDR2 YDEGEE, per germline. The CDR3 has 18 residues. Trimming took 1 base from V and 4 from J; bases not matched to a gene: 10. CDR3 sequence: CASSLSPGTGGWNQPQHF. DNA for the CDR3: TGTGCCAGCAGCTTGTCCCCCGGGACAGGGGGATGGAATCAGCCCCAGCATTTT.

This chain joins TRBV9 and TRBJ2-1, with 7 bases identical to TRBD1. Germline-derived CDR1 and CDR2 are SGDLS and YYNGEE. The V segment lost 3 bases and the J segment 2 bases; nucleotides outside the gene matches: 5. The CDR3 consists of 15 residues. The CDR3 region is CASSEAGGTYNEQFF. CDR3 DNA: TGTGCCAGCAGCGAAGCAGGGGGAACCTACAATGAGCAGTTCTTC.

In its sample, this clone was seen many times. This chain connects TRBV6-5 to TRBJ1-2; 8 bases fit TRBD1. V dropped 6 bases and J dropped 4; count of bases not matched to a gene: 4. The CDR3 runs 13 residues. The germline V gene has CDR1 MNHEY and CDR2 SVGAGI. CDR3 protein: CASSQDRVYGYTF. The CDR3 DNA is TGTGCCAGCAGCCAGGACAGGGTCTATGGCTACACCTTC.

The J gene is TRBJ2-1, the V gene TRBV7-2, with D perhaps matching TRBD2 (6 bases). CDR3 length equals 14 residues. Germline CDR1 is SGHTA and CDR2 is FQGNSA. Trimming removed 2 bases at V and 7 bases at J, with 12 bases between. The CDR3 loop is CASSLLGSGNEQFF. The CDR3 DNA sequence: TGTGCCAGCAGCTTATTAGGGAGCGGGAATGAGCAGTTCTTC.

This chain connects TRBV28 to TRBJ2-1; D uncertain. The CDR3 is 11 amino acids. The V gene lost 5 bases and the J gene lost 7 bases, with 6 bases spanning the gap. Germline assignment: CDR1 MDHEN and CDR2 SYDVKM. The CDR3 coding sequence is TGTGCCAGCAGTCCTCTTAATGAGCAGTTCTTC. Amino acid sequence: CASSPLNEQFF.

J is TRBJ1-3 and V is TRBV7-6; TRBD1 matches at 10 bases. With V trimmed by 2 bases and J by 2 bases, 3 bases remained unmatched. The CDR3 spans 16 residues. Germline V CDR1 and CDR2: SGHVS, FNYEAQ. The CDR3 reads CASSLSGTGAGNTIYF. The CDR3 DNA reads as TGTGCCAGCAGCTTATCCGGGACAGGGGCTGGAAACACCATATATTTT. Using reference TRBV7-6 and TRBJ1-3 for the parts outside the CDR3, the full variable domain is GAGVSQSPRYKVTKRGQDVALRCDPISGHVSLYWYRQALGQGPEFLTYFNYEAQQDKSGLPNDRFSAERPEGSISTLTIQRTEQRDSAMYRCASSLSGTGAGNTIYFGEGSWLTVV.

The chain links TRBV9 to TRBJ2-2; D unclear. Germline V CDR1 and CDR2: SGDLS, YYNGEE. This CDR3 contains 13 residues. V lost 7 bases to trimming and J lost 0 bases, with 7 bases between them. The CDR3 nucleotides read TGTGCCAGCGGCGGAGCGAACACCGGGGAGCTGTTTTTT. The encoded protein is CASGGANTGELFF.

J is TRBJ2-2 and V is TRBV4-2; 10 bases are shared with TRBD2. Germline assignment: CDR1 LGHNA and CDR2 YNFKEQ. CDR3 length equals 18 residues. The junction had 13 bases not matched to a gene; V was cut back by 3 bases and J by 6 bases. The CDR3 loop reads CASSQGSSGSSWPGELFF. In DNA form, the CDR3 reads TGTGCCAGCAGCCAGGGGTCTAGCGGGAGTTCATGGCCCGGGGAGCTGTTTTTT.

The rearrangement joins TRBV7-2 to TRBJ1-2; TRBD1 matches at 7 bases. CDR1 and CDR2 (germline): SGHTA, FQGNSA. The CDR3 sequence is 13 residues long. J lost 7 bases, V lost 0 bases, and 2 bases had no gene match. CDR3 sequence (DNA): TGTGCCAGCAGCTTAGCGCCAGGGGGTGGCTACACCTTC. As protein: CASSLAPGGGYTF.

This clone was counted a few times. The chain joins TRBV15 to TRBJ2-7, with 10 bases lining up with TRBD2. The CDR3 covers 14 residues. CDR1 is LNHNV, CDR2 YYDKDF, per germline (reference sequence). Trimming removed 5 bases from V and 2 bases from J; junction bases left unmatched: 3. CDR3 DNA sequence: TGTGCCACCAGCCGGACTAGCGGAGCCTACGAGCAGTACTTC. Protein sequence: CATSRTSGAYEQYF. Looking up the rest from reference TRBV15 and TRBJ2-7 gives the full variable domain: DAMVIQNPRYQVTQFGKPVTLSCSQTLNHNVMYWYQQKSSQAPKLLFHYYDKDFNNEADTPDNFQSRRPNTSFCFLDIRSPGLGDTAMYLCATSRTSGAYEQYFGPGTRLTVT.

This chain joins TRBV28 and TRBJ2-7; D is perhaps TRBD2 (6 bases). V lost 9 bases to trimming and J lost 0 bases, with 15 bases between them. The CDR3 is made up of 14 amino acids. Germline values: CDR1 MDHEN, CDR2 SYDVKM. In nucleotides, the CDR3 is TGTGCCAGTCTCCGGCGGGGAAGCTCCTACGAGCAGTACTTC. It translates to CASLRRGSSYEQYF.

The chain recombines TRBV28 with TRBJ1-2, with 9 bases that match TRBD1. The CDR3 is 15 amino acids. Trimming cost V 5 bases and J 6 bases; bases outside gene matches: 10. Germline-derived CDR1 and CDR2 are MDHEN and SYDVKM. The CDR3 is CASSLSGTGFNGYTF. The CDR3 DNA follows: TGTGCCAGCAGTCTCTCCGGGACAGGGTTTAATGGCTACACCTTC.

This clone was observed a single time. The genes are TRBV30 and TRBJ2-4; 9 positions match TRBD1. J gave up 0 bases and V 3 bases, and 3 bases lay outside the gene matches. There are 15 residues in the CDR3. From germline, CDR1 is GTSNPN and CDR2 SVGIG (reference sequence). The CDR3 sequence is CAWRDRGLAKNIQYF. The CDR3 DNA reads as TGTGCCTGGAGGGACAGGGGCCTAGCCAAAAACATTCAGTACTTC. Supplemented by reference TRBV30 and TRBJ2-4, the full variable domain reads SQTIHQWPATLVQPVGSPLSLECTVEGTSNPNLYWYRQAAGRGLQLLFYSVGIGQISSEVPQNLSASRPQDRQFILSSKKLLLSDSGFYLCAWRDRGLAKNIQYFGAGTRLSVL.

The chain combines TRBV6-5 with TRBJ1-4; D not resolved. Per germline, CDR1 MNHEY and CDR2 SVGAGI. The CDR3 contains 13 residues. Trimming pared 3 bases from V and 4 bases from J, leaving 6 bases between. The CDR3 DNA reads as TGTGCCAGCAGTTATACCGGTAATGAAAAACTGTTTTTT. The encoded protein is CASSYTGNEKLFF.

This clone has a single count. The V call is TRBV6-1, the J call TRBJ1-4, with D possibly matching TRBD1 (6 bases). Trimming took 2 bases from V and 5 from J, leaving 12 bases between them. Germline CDR1 is MNHNS and CDR2 is SASEGT. This CDR3 has 15 residues. The CDR3 protein is CASSEYRQGNEKLFF. As DNA, the CDR3 is TGTGCCAGCAGTGAATATCGGCAGGGGAATGAAAAACTGTTTTTT.

This chain links TRBV6-1 with TRBJ2-5; 7 bases fit TRBD2. The ends lost 6 bases at V and 3 bases at J; junction bases unmatched: 7. Per the germline V gene, CDR1 is MNHNS and CDR2 is SASEGT. The CDR3 has 14 amino acids. For the CDR3, the DNA is TGTGCCAGCAGATTTTCGACTAGCAAAGAGACCCAGTACTTC. This gives the protein CASRFSTSKETQYF.

The chain links TRBV11-2 to TRBJ1-2, with 10 bases fitting TRBD1. V lost 5 bases, J lost 7 bases, and 10 bases stayed unmatched. Per germline, CDR1 SGHAT and CDR2 FQNNGV. The CDR3 loop spans 15 amino acids. The CDR3 DNA sequence: TGTGCCAGCAGCCCGTCCGGGACAGGGGCGCGTGGCTACACCTTC. Translation: CASSPSGTGARGYTF.

The gene calls are TRBV28 and TRBJ2-2, with TRBD1 matching over 10 bases. V lost 2 bases, J lost 7 bases, and 7 bases stayed unmatched. The CDR3 is 16 residues long. Germline loops: CDR1 MDHEN, CDR2 SYDVKM. The CDR3 here is CASSLPTGGGNGELFF. DNA of the CDR3: TGTGCCAGCAGTTTACCGACAGGGGGCGGAAACGGGGAGCTGTTTTTT.

This chain's CDR3 is CASSLSITSGDTGELFF. As DNA, the CDR3 is TGTGCCAGCAGCTTAAGTATAACTAGCGGGGACACCGGGGAGCTGTTTTTT. The genes are TRBV7-3 and TRBJ2-2; TRBD2 matches at 10 bases. Germline values: CDR1 SGHTA, CDR2 FQGTGA. CDR3 size: 17 residues. V dropped 1 base and J dropped 3; count of bases not matched to a gene: 5.